This TCR beta chain was identified during a study of blood T cell repertoires in COVID-19. Study-level background: Acute and convalescent COVID-19 samples came from the United States, Italy and Spain. T cells, B-cell-depleted T cells, or PBMCs supplied cDNA or gDNA.

Germline CDR1 and CDR2: MNHEY and SMNVEV (reference sequence). Trimming took 2 bases from V and 2 from J; bases not matched to a gene: 6. There are 17 residues in the CDR3. Per the original data handling: Reference gene primer amplification yielded estimated nucleated cell counts. The method was immunoSEQ multiplex PCR; TCRdb's version includes in-frame clones alone and lacks a portion of them. D and trimming were read from the DNA, whereas the V and J calls and clone size are those reported in that table. The sample shows tens of thousands of clones, roughly 88% of them seen only once. The source is a human donor in a cohort sampled during active COVID-19. V is TRBV27 and J is TRBJ2-6; 7 positions match TRBD2. Sequenced material: peripheral blood. In DNA, the CDR3 is TGTGCCAGCAGTTTAGGGGGGGGTTACCCTGGGGCCAACGTCCTGACTTTC. Its protein is CASSLGGGYPGANVLTF.